This T cell receptor beta chain emerged from a study of T cell changes during pregnancy in multiple sclerosis (dated 2019 in TCRdb). About the study as a whole: The study looked at changes in the T cell repertoire across pregnancy in women with multiple sclerosis.

According to the germline V gene, CDR1 reads SGHTA and CDR2 reads FQGNSA. The germline ends are 14 bases apart after V is trimmed by 5 bases and J by 1 base. The CDR3 runs 15 residues from the cysteine to the phenylalanine. Solely the CDR3 DNA is kept, with 45 bases framed from the first base. In the case of this clone: There is no known antigen for this receptor. The record has no base qualities; no much larger clone is one base away.

Library construction relied on the immunoSEQ multiplex PCR assay. The source is immuneACCESS, and TCRdb retained only in-frame sequences with V and J called. Part of the clones is not carried over; for the studies checked, unresolved V genes explain less than half of this, and the remainder is unexplained. For this sample there are around 60,000 clones; just under 95% appear just once. The biggest ten clones account for approximately 0.35% of the sample. This TCR was sampled from a female donor with multiple sclerosis, enrolled in a pregnancy study. The V gene is TRBV7-2 and the J gene is TRBJ1-1; a tentative D call is TRBD1 (5 bases match). The specimen comprised CD4+ T cells from peripheral blood mononuclear cells, sampled before pregnancy. The CDR3 reads as follows: CASSTEQVPNTEAFF. The DNA sequence is as follows: TGTGCCAGCAGCACCGAACAGGTCCCGAACACTGAAGCTTTCTTT.